These 17 T cell receptor beta chains were sequenced from one sample in a study of T cells in Graves' hyperthyroidism and ophthalmopathy. RNA transcripts served as the template for amplifying TCR beta CDR3 regions. The study used the HTBI primer set for a first-round RT-PCR of the TCR CDR3. TCRdb re-derived calls from the multiplex PCR reads in MiXCR, one entry per CDR3 protein. The table records approximately 260,000 distinct CDR3 sequences, nearly 15% of them present only once. Sequences were obtained from blood. Every receptor here comes from a woman in her forties or fifties with Graves' hyperthyroidism that later progressed to Graves' ophthalmopathy.

This clonotype was counted many times. The chain employs TRBV19 and TRBJ2-1; 9 bases line up with TRBD2. CDR3 length: 16 amino acids. V shed 3 bases, J shed 4 bases, and the junction held 7 bases outside the gene matches. Germline V gene data show CDR1 as LNHDA and CDR2 as SQIVND (reference sequence). CDR3 sequence (DNA): TGTGCCAGTAGTATTGGGAGAGCGGGAGGTTACAATGAGCAGTTCTTC. It specifies CASSIGRAGGYNEQFF.

J is TRBJ2-3 and V is TRBV20-1; 7 positions agree with TRBD2. This CDR3 region has 14 residues. CDR1 and CDR2 (germline): DFQATT, SNEGSKA (reference sequence). J lost 0 bases, V lost 6 bases, and 6 bases had no gene match. CDR3 sequence: CSASAGTSTDTQYF. The CDR3 DNA reads TGCAGTGCCTCAGCGGGAACTAGCACAGATACGCAGTATTTT.

At least ten counts were recorded for this clonotype. This sequence joins TRBV6-1 and TRBJ1-4; the D is unclear. CDR3 size: 12 residues. Germline CDR1 and CDR2: MNHNS and SASEGT. Deletions cut 7 bases from V and 5 bases from J, with 8 bases between. CDR3: CASKTPNEKLFF. As DNA, the CDR3 is TGTGCCAGCAAGACCCCAAATGAAAAACTGTTTTTT.

This clonotype was counted at least ten times. This chain's CDR3 is CASSSPMWEDSYEQYF. The CDR3 nucleotides are TGTGCCAGCAGTTCCCCCATGTGGGAAGACTCCTACGAGCAGTACTTC. The rearrangement links TRBV28 to TRBJ2-7; D is undetermined. Germline loops: CDR1 MDHEN, CDR2 SYDVKM. The germline V and J ends were trimmed by 4 bases and 0 bases, with 16 bases remaining between them. This CDR3 is 16 amino acids long.

This clonotype was recorded many times. The CDR3 is CASSSPAGRQFF. In DNA form, the CDR3 reads TGTGCCAGCAGTTCCCCCGCGGGTCGTCAGTTCTTC. The chain employs TRBV6-1 and TRBJ2-1; D possibly corresponds to TRBD2 (5 bases). The V and J ends lost 5 bases and 13 bases respectively, with 15 bases between them. The CDR3 is made up of 12 amino acids. Germline-derived CDR1 and CDR2 are MNHNS and SASEGT.

The CDR3 sequence is CASSVGLGQATYEQYF. The CDR3 DNA sequence: TGTGCCAGCAGCGTAGGCCTCGGACAGGCAACCTACGAGCAGTACTTC. The chain couples TRBV9 to TRBJ2-7; 7 bases line up with TRBD1. Losses at the gene ends were 0 bases for V and 2 bases for J; bases not matched to a gene: 8. CDR3 size: 16 residues. Germline CDR1 and CDR2: SGDLS and YYNGEE.

This chain uses TRBV2 with TRBJ2-3; D is perhaps TRBD1 (5 bases). CDR3 size: 15 residues. The germline gives CDR1 SNHLY, CDR2 FYNNEI. V lost 1 base, J lost 0 bases, and 8 bases lay in between. CDR3 loop: CASSEGKGSTDTQYF. In DNA, the CDR3 is TGTGCCAGCAGTGAAGGCAAGGGGAGCACAGATACGCAGTATTTT.

The genes are TRBV5-1 and TRBJ1-2, with D uncertain. The CDR3 runs 16 residues. V shed 4 bases and J shed 6 bases, with 22 bases lying between them. Germline loops: CDR1 SGHRS, CDR2 YFSETQ. The CDR3 nucleotides are TGCGCCAGCAGCCCCGGTCGGACTATAGACGGAGATGGCTACACCTTC. Amino acid sequence: CASSPGRTIDGDGYTF. The entire variable domain, with the rest obtained from reference TRBV5-1 and TRBJ1-2, is as follows: KAGVTQTPRYLIKTRGQQVTLSCSPISGHRSVSWYQQTPGQGLQFLFEYFSETQRNKGNFPGRFSGRQFSNSRSEMNVSTLELGDSALYLCASSPGRTIDGDGYTFGSGTRLTVV.

A word on this clonotype: This likely comes from a read error, as the CDR3 has no conserved phenylalanine or tryptophan at its end. The chain has TRBV5-1 and TRBJ1-2; TRBD1 matches at 7 bases. From germline, CDR1 is SGHRS and CDR2 YFSETQ. CDR3 length equals 15 residues. The V gene end was trimmed by 3 bases and the J gene end by 8 bases; junction bases not matched to a gene: 13. The CDR3 loop reads CASSSSWDSLVGYTL. The CDR3 region has the DNA TGCGCCAGCAGCTCGTCGTGGGACAGTTTAGTGGGCTACACCCTC.

Only a few counts were recorded for this clonotype. V usage is TRBV7-8 and J usage is TRBJ2-7; the match to TRBD2 covers 7 bases. J gave up 4 bases and V 1 base, and 7 bases lay outside the gene matches. CDR1 SGHVS and CDR2 FQNEAQ come from the germline V gene. CDR3 length equals 15 residues. The CDR3 region has the DNA TGTGCCAGCAGCTTAGAGGCGGGAGCATTTTACGAGCAGTACTTC. This codes for CASSLEAGAFYEQYF.

This clonotype has ten or more counts. The CDR3 sequence: CSAHGGGAPYGYTF. The CDR3 bases are TGCAGTGCCCACGGTGGGGGGGCGCCCTATGGCTACACCTTC. The chain joins TRBV20-1 to TRBJ1-2; possibly TRBD1 for D (6 bases). The V end lost 6 bases, the J end lost 4 bases, and 18 bases lay between the germline ends. This CDR3 has 14 amino acids. The germline V gene has CDR1 DFQATT and CDR2 SNEGSKA (reference sequence).

This clonotype showed up just a few times. The chain recombines TRBV6-5 with TRBJ2-7, with TRBD2 matching over 10 bases. Looked up from germline, CDR1 is MNHEY and CDR2 is SVGAGI. The trim removed 3 bases at V and 5 bases at J, leaving 10 bases unmatched. The CDR3 contains 16 residues. The CDR3 here is CASSYLSGRAIDEQYF. CDR3 DNA sequence: TGTGCCAGCAGTTATCTGAGCGGGAGGGCCATCGACGAGCAGTACTTC.

In this sample, this clonotype turned up a few times. The genes are TRBV7-3 and TRBJ2-3; the match to TRBD2 covers 11 bases. Looked up from germline, CDR1 is SGHTA and CDR2 is FQGTGA. This CDR3 region has 16 residues. The trim removed 5 bases at V and 2 bases at J, leaving 6 bases unmatched. The CDR3 loop reads CASSRGTSGNTDTQYF. CDR3 in DNA: TGTGCCAGCAGCAGGGGGACTAGCGGCAACACAGATACGCAGTATTTT.

The V and J genes are TRBV25-1 and TRBJ2-2; D gene unclear. V lost 4 bases and J lost 3, with 12 bases in between. Germline CDR1 reads MGHDK; CDR2 reads SYGVNS. The CDR3 contains 15 residues. The CDR3 DNA reads TGTGCCAGCAGTGCGGTACCTACGGACACCGGGGAGCTGTTTTTT. Translation gives CASSAVPTDTGELFF.

This clonotype has a count of ten or more. The chain couples TRBV6-1 to TRBJ1-1; D remains unclear. Germline values: CDR1 MNHNS, CDR2 SASEGT. V lost 2 bases and J 3 bases, leaving 10 bases between the germline ends. This CDR3 region has 14 residues. The CDR3 nucleotides are TGTGCCAGCAGTGAATATGGTGTCGACACTGAAGCTTTCTTT. This gives the protein CASSEYGVDTEAFF.

J is TRBJ2-7 and V is TRBV7-2, with TRBD1 matching over 8 bases. The CDR3 covers 14 residues. In germline, CDR1 is SGHTA, CDR2 FQGNSA. The V gene end was trimmed by 3 bases and the J gene end by 5 bases; junction bases not matched to a gene: 6. CDR3 region: CASSFQGASNEQYF. In DNA, the CDR3 is TGTGCCAGCAGCTTCCAGGGGGCAAGCAACGAGCAGTACTTC.

This clonotype was counted ten times or more. The chain couples TRBV2 to TRBJ1-1; D not certain. Germline V gene sequence: CDR1 SNHLY, CDR2 FYNNEI. This CDR3 comprises 11 residues. Deletions cut 7 bases from V and 2 bases from J, with 5 bases between. In DNA form, the CDR3 reads TGTGCCAGCACGCTAAACACTGAAGCTTTCTTT. Amino acid sequence: CASTLNTEAFF.